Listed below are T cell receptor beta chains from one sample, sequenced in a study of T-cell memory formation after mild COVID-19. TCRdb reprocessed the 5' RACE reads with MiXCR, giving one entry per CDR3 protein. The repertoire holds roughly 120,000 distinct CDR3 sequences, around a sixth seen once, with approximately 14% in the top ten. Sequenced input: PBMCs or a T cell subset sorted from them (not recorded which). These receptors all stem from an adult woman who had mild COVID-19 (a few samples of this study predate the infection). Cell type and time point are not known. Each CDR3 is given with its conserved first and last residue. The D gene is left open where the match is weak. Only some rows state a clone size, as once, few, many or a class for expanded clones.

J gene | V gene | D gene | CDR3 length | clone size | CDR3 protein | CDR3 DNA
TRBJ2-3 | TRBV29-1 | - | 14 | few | CSVERGGRTDTQYF | TGCAGCGTTGAGAGAGGGGGTAGGACAGATACGCAGTATTTT
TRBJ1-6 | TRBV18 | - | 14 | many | CASSVSGDRSPLHF | TGTGCCAGCTCAGTCTCCGGGGATCGTTCACCCCTCCACTTT
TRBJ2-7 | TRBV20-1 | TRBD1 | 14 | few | CSARGGQDSYEQYF | TGCAGTGCTAGAGGGGGACAGGATTCCTACGAGCAGTACTTC
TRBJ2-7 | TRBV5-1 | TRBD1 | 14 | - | CASSPGQEAYEQYF | TGCGCCAGCAGCCCGGGACAGGAAGCCTACGAGCAGTACTTC
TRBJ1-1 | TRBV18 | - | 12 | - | CASARDWAEAFF | TGTGCCAGCGCCAGGGATTGGGCTGAAGCTTTCTTT
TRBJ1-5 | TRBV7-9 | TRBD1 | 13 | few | CASSGQGNQPQHF | TGTGCCAGCAGCGGACAGGGCAATCAGCCCCAGCATTTT
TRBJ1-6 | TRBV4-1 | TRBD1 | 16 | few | CASSQGGTGGLAPLHF | TGCGCCAGCAGCCAAGGTGGGACAGGGGGTCTCGCACCCCTCCACTTT
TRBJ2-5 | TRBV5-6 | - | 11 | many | CASSLRETQYF | TGTGCCAGCAGCTTAAGGGAGACCCAGTACTTC
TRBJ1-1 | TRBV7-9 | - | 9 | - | CASSSEAFF | TGTGCCAGCAGCTCTGAAGCTTTCTTT
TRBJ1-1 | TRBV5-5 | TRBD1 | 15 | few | CASSFSGGGGTEAFF | TGTGCCAGCAGCTTTTCAGGGGGTGGCGGCACTGAAGCTTTCTTT
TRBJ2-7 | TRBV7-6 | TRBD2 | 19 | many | CASSPRLAGVSSLSYEQYF | TGTGCCAGCAGCCCAAGACTAGCGGGGGTGTCCTCCCTTTCCTACGAGCAGTACTTC
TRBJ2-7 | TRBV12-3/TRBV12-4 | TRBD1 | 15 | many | CASSFRDRASYEQYF | TGTGCCAGCAGTTTCCGGGACAGGGCCTCCTACGAGCAGTACTTC
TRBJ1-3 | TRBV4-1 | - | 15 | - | CASSRGTLSGNTIYF | TGCGCCAGCAGCCGGGGGACACTCTCTGGAAACACCATATATTTT
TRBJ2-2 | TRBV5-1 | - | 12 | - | CASRPGHGELFF | TGCGCCAGCAGGCCAGGTCACGGGGAGCTGTTTTTT
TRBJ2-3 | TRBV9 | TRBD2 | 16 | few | CASSSGLAGGIDTQYF | TGTGCCAGCAGCTCCGGACTAGCGGGAGGTATCGATACGCAGTATTTT
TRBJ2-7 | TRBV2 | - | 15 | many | CASSPPRVQSYEQYF | TGTGCCAGCAGCCCTCCCCGGGTTCAGTCCTACGAGCAGTACTTC
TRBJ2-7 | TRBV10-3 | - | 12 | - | CAISEQTNEQYF | TGTGCCATCAGTGAGCAGACGAACGAGCAGTACTTC
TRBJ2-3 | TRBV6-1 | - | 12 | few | CASRIAADTQYF | TGTGCCAGCAGGATAGCGGCGGATACGCAGTATTTT
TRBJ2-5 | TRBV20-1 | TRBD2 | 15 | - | CSARPTAGGLKTQYF | TGCAGTGCTAGACCCACGGCGGGGGGGTTAAAGACCCAGTACTTC
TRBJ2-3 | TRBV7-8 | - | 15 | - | CASSLNRHSTDTQYF | TGTGCCAGCAGCTTAAACAGGCACAGCACAGATACGCAGTATTTT
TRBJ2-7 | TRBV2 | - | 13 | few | CAGTGTAPYEQYF | TGTGCCGGTACCGGGACGGCGCCCTACGAGCAGTACTTC
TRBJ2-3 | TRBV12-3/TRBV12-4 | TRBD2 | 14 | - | CASSFRGGTDTQYF | TGTGCCAGCAGTTTCCGGGGGGGCACAGATACGCAGTATTTT
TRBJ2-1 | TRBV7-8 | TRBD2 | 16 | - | CASSLAPSGGAYEQFF | TGTGCCAGCAGCTTAGCCCCTAGCGGGGGGGCCTATGAGCAGTTCTTC
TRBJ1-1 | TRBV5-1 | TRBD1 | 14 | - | CASSLQGQGTEAFF | TGCGCCAGCAGCTTACAGGGGCAAGGCACTGAAGCTTTCTTT
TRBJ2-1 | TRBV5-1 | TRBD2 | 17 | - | CASSPGWRESSYNEQFF | TGCGCCAGCAGCCCGGGGTGGCGGGAGAGCTCCTACAATGAGCAGTTCTTC
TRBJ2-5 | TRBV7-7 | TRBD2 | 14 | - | CASSPPGGKETQYF | TGTGCCAGCAGCCCCCCGGGGGGAAAAGAGACCCAGTACTTC
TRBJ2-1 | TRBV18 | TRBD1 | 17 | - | CASSPSGQRITNNEQFF | TGTGCCAGCTCACCATCGGGACAGCGAATTACCAACAATGAGCAGTTCTTC
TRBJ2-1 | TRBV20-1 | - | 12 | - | CSAGRLEHEQFF | TGCAGTGCCGGGAGACTAGAACACGAGCAGTTCTTC
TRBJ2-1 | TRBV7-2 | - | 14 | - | CASSVGRTYNEQFF | TGTGCCAGCAGCGTGGGACGGACCTACAATGAGCAGTTCTTC
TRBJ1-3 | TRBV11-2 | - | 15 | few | CASSLAGYSGNTIYF | TGTGCCAGCAGCTTGGCGGGATACTCTGGAAACACCATATATTTT
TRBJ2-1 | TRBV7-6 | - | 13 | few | CASSLYAYNEQFF | TGTGCCAGCAGCTTATACGCCTACAATGAGCAGTTCTTC
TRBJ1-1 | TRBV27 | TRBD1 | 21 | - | CASSFSILLLDRRSKNTEAFF | TGTGCCAGCAGTTTTTCTATTTTACTATTGGACAGGCGTTCGAAGAACACTGAAGCTTTCTTT
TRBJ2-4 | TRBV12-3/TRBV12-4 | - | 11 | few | CASSRGHIQYF | TGTGCCAGCAGCCGGGGACACATTCAGTACTTC
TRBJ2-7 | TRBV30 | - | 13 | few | CAWTSGDGYEQYF | TGTGCCTGGACTTCGGGAGACGGCTACGAGCAGTACTTC
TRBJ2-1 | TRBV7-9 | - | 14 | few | CASRPGSSYNEQFF | TGTGCCAGCAGACCCGGGAGCTCCTACAATGAGCAGTTCTTC
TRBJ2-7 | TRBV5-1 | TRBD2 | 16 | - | CASSLVSSGSLYEQYF | TGCGCCAGCAGCTTGGTTTCTAGCGGGAGTCTCTACGAGCAGTACTTC
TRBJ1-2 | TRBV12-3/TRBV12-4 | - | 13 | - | CASSNRVGYGYTF | TGTGCCAGCAGCAACAGGGTAGGATATGGCTACACCTTC
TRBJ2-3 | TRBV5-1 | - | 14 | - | CASSLEGWADTQYF | TGCGCCAGCAGCTTGGAGGGGTGGGCAGATACGCAGTATTTT
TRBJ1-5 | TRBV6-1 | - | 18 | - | CASSVIWREENGNQPQHF | TGTGCCAGCAGCGTTATCTGGAGGGAGGAGAATGGCAATCAGCCCCAGCATTTT
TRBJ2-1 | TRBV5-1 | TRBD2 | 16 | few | CASSFPGLAGGNEQFF | TGCGCCAGCAGCTTCCCGGGACTAGCGGGGGGCAATGAGCAGTTCTTC
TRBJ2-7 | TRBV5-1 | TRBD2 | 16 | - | CASSLGDGRAKSEQYF | TGCGCCAGCAGCTTGGGCGACGGGAGGGCTAAGAGCGAGCAGTACTTC
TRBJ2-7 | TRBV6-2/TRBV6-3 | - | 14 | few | CASSYSGRTYEQYF | TGTGCCAGCAGTTACTCAGGGAGGACATACGAGCAGTACTTC
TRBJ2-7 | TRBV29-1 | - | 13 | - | CSVSSASSYEQYF | TGCAGCGTTAGTAGCGCCTCCTCCTACGAGCAGTACTTC
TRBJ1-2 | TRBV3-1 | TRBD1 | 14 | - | CASSQRGQSYGYTF | TGTGCCAGCAGCCAAAGGGGACAGAGCTATGGCTACACCTTC
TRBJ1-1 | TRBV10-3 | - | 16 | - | CAISESQGRRGTEAFF | TGTGCCATCAGTGAGTCGCAGGGGCGGAGAGGAACTGAAGCTTTCTTT
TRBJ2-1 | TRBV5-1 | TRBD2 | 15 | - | CASSLERGNNNEQFF | TGCGCCAGCAGCTTGGAGCGGGGGAACAACAATGAGCAGTTCTTC
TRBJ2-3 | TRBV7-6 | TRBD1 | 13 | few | CASSQMGQGMQYF | TGTGCCAGCAGCCAGATGGGACAGGGAATGCAGTATTTT